In this sample, the clone carrying this TCR beta chain turned up a few times. The table came from immunoSEQ multiplex PCR; TCRdb's copy has only in-frame clones and leaves some out. The sample shows some 130,000 clones, about 87% of them seen only once. The source of the sample is a study of T cell responses to AZD1222 COVID-19 vaccine. CDR1 and CDR2 (germline): ENHRY, SYGVKD. With 5 bases clipped from V and 3 bases from J, the junction kept 6 bases outside the gene matches. This CDR3 is 14 amino acids long. The chain carries TRBV10-3 and TRBJ2-7; 8 bases line up with TRBD1. The sample here was peripheral blood, taken on day 0 of AZD1222 vaccination. The TCR originated in an adult in good health. The chain's CDR3 is CAISTRDRFYEQYF. The CDR3 DNA is TGTGCCATCAGTACCCGGGACAGGTTCTACGAGCAGTACTTC.